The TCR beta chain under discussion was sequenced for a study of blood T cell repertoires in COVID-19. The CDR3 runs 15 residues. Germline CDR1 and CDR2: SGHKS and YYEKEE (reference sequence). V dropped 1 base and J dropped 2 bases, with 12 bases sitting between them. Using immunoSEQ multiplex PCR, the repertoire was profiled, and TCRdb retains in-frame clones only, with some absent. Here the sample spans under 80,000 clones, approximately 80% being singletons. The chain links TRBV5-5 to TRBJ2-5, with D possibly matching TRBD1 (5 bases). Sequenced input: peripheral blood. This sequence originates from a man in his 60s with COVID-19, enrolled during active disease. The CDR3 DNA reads TGTGCCAGCAGCTTGCAGGGATCCCCTCAAGAGACCCAGTACTTC. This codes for CASSLQGSPQETQYF.